The present T cell receptor beta chain was sequenced within a study of shared clonotypes between healthy human individuals (dated by TCRdb to about 2020). Context from the whole study: A couple of women and a few men aged 18 to 49 years were included in the cohort. For each donor, CD4 naive and CD4 memory were each given three plates, CD8 naive was given two plates, and CD8 memory was given one plate. Blood TCR repertoires of roughly five healthy adults were deeply sequenced to estimate repertoire size and the extent of clonotype sharing between individuals. To increase sequencing depth and limit assay-specific biases, TCR repertoire library preparation and sequencing were carried out by different laboratories using diverse techniques. Leukapheresis yielded between about 0.85 and 10 billion PBMCs per donor. Overall results and qualifications from the work: Naive subsets generally had larger estimated clonotype richness than memory subsets. Incomplete sequencing was indicated by rarefaction of sorted-subset datasets, despite the large sequencing depth. Compared with non-shared clonotypes, clonotypes shared by all four sorted-subset donors had higher generation probabilities. Sampling was restricted to blood, and TCR repertoires in tissue are likely to differ from TCR repertoires in blood. Pairwise subsampling led to the expectation that sequencing depth would affect the degree of clonotype sharing among donors. When several donors were compared, the shared fraction of clonotypes was 5% to 6.5% for naive CD4, approximately 3.5% for naive CD8, 2% to 2.5% for memory CD4, and roughly 0.4% for memory CD8. The small number of donors limited the genetic and exposure-history diversity represented.

Donors were healthy HIV-negative adults with no recently reported acute infections or vaccinations. Every donor was a Caucasian adult residing in Nashville, Tennessee, USA. CD4+ T cells were enriched by magnetic negative selection; naive cells were then positively selected on CD45RA, and the negative fraction formed the memory subset. Blood was collected by leukapheresis, and PBMCs were isolated by Ficoll-Histopaque density gradient centrifugation and then cryopreserved in liquid nitrogen vapor phase. Purity and quantity of every magnetically sorted T cell population were checked by analytical flow cytometry. Genomic DNA was isolated from each sorted fraction and quantified by UV absorbance on a Nanodrop 2000c. Its CDR3 holds 13 amino acids, cysteine through phenylalanine. The only DNA kept is the CDR3, 39 bases in frame from the first base. Here V drops 4 bases and J drops 6 bases, and the junction holds 4 bases not matched to any gene. From a lookup of the germline V gene, CDR1 and CDR2 are MDHEN and SYDVKM.

TCR CDR3 regions were amplified from genomic DNA by multiplex PCR using the deep immunoSEQ assay. Extracted genomic DNA from each cell subset was spread evenly across all wells of several immunoSEQ 96-well plates, with each plate serving as a replicate. For sorted subsets, approximately 210 ng of genomic DNA, equivalent to roughly 33,000 T cell genomes, went into each replicate PCR. Purified libraries were quantified with a Qubit 3.0 fluorometer, sized on a Bioanalyzer 2100, and re-quantified with the KAPA Library Quantification kit. Each immunoSEQ 96-well plate was sequenced on its own single-read 150-cycle Illumina NextSeq 550 flow cell. In the original analysis: Because the immunoSEQ output included only junctional sequences and no quality scores, the filtering could not be the same as the filtering used for full-length reads. To assign V/J genes and CDR3, sequences were annotated against IMGT germline references using PyIR, a Python wrapper for IgBLAST v1.9. Reads with weak V/J assignments (E-value above 1e-6), missing CDR3, stop codons, out-of-frame junctions, or ambiguous translated residues were removed. V3J clonotypes were defined by identical inferred V gene, J gene, and CDR3 amino acid sequence. Percentage overlap between repertoires was calculated by dividing the number of shared unique clonotypes by the size of the smaller repertoire. Repertoire richness was assessed with RTK rarefaction, the Chao1 estimator, and Recon v2.1 estimates of unobserved clonotypes. Generation probabilities for all TCRbeta clonotypes obtained by the gDNA method from a few donors were computed using OLGA. In its TCRdb copy, this immuneACCESS table keeps in-frame sequences only and misses some clones. Where compared with another copy, unresolved V genes explain less than half of these, and the others have no known cause. The V and J calls and clone size were taken over from that table, and D and trimming were inferred from the DNA. For this sample the table gives around 2.5 million clones, of which 93% were detected only once. The ten largest clonotypes hold 0.36% of the sample.

With respect to this clone: Its antigen remains unidentified. One base away there is no much larger clone; base qualities are not given.

The specimen sequenced was naive CD4+ T cells from PBMCs. The sample's cell subset or site label is to be understood as: CD45RA+ positively selected. The sequence is built from TRBV28 and TRBJ2-5, with TRBD1 matching 8 junction bases. The sequence came from a man aged 18 to 35 in good health. Some clones in this sample may be carry-over from other donors' samples. Here the CDR3 is given as CASSSSGGKTQYF. The bases read TGTGCCAGCAGTTCATCAGGGGGCAAGACCCAGTACTTC.